The source of this TCR beta chain is a study of T-cell reconstitution after alpha-beta-depleted transplantation in children. Notes on the study in general: Newly produced T cells mostly accounted for T-cell counts and diversity one year post-transplant. It was surviving recipient T cells and thymic progenitors that gave some patients high TCRbeta diversity at day 60.

Preparation of the TCRbeta library used unique molecular identifiers. MiXCR, run by TCRdb on the PCR reads, gives a single entry per CDR3 protein. The sample carries 500,000 to 650,000 distinct CDR3 sequences, over 9.5% recorded once. Points on this clonotype: The antigen is unknown. The junction and the germline gene differ at one end; a read error may be behind it.

This CDR3 region has 13 residues. The chain carries TRBV12-3 or TRBV12-4 and TRBJ2-1, with D maybe TRBD2 (5 bases). The sequence was obtained from a female patient between 2 and 15 years old who had a stem cell transplant for aplastic anemia, so the T cells may come from the graft donor. The sample here was PBMCs, mostly from graft donor cells, taken 180 days after TCRalphabeta/CD19-depleted stem cell transplant. This CDR3 reads CASSLADRTAQFF. As DNA, the CDR3 is TGTGCCAGCAGTCTAGCCGACCGAACGGCCCAGTTCTTC.